This T cell receptor beta chain was observed in a study of blood T cell repertoires in COVID-19. Assay: immunoSEQ multiplex PCR; the TCRdb copy retains only in-frame clones and omits some. The table has 150,000 or so clones, roughly 90% seen once. Germline lookup yields CDR1 SGHDN and CDR2 FVKESK. V shed 5 bases and J shed 7 bases, with 15 bases lying between them. This CDR3 is built from 13 residues. Sequencing input: peripheral blood. The TCR comes from a human donor in a cohort sampled during active COVID-19. The chain employs TRBV14 and TRBJ2-7; D possibly corresponds to TRBD1 (5 bases). The CDR3 DNA reads TGTGCCAGCAGCTTTAACAGGCAGGGAGAGCAGTACTTC. It translates to CASSFNRQGEQYF.